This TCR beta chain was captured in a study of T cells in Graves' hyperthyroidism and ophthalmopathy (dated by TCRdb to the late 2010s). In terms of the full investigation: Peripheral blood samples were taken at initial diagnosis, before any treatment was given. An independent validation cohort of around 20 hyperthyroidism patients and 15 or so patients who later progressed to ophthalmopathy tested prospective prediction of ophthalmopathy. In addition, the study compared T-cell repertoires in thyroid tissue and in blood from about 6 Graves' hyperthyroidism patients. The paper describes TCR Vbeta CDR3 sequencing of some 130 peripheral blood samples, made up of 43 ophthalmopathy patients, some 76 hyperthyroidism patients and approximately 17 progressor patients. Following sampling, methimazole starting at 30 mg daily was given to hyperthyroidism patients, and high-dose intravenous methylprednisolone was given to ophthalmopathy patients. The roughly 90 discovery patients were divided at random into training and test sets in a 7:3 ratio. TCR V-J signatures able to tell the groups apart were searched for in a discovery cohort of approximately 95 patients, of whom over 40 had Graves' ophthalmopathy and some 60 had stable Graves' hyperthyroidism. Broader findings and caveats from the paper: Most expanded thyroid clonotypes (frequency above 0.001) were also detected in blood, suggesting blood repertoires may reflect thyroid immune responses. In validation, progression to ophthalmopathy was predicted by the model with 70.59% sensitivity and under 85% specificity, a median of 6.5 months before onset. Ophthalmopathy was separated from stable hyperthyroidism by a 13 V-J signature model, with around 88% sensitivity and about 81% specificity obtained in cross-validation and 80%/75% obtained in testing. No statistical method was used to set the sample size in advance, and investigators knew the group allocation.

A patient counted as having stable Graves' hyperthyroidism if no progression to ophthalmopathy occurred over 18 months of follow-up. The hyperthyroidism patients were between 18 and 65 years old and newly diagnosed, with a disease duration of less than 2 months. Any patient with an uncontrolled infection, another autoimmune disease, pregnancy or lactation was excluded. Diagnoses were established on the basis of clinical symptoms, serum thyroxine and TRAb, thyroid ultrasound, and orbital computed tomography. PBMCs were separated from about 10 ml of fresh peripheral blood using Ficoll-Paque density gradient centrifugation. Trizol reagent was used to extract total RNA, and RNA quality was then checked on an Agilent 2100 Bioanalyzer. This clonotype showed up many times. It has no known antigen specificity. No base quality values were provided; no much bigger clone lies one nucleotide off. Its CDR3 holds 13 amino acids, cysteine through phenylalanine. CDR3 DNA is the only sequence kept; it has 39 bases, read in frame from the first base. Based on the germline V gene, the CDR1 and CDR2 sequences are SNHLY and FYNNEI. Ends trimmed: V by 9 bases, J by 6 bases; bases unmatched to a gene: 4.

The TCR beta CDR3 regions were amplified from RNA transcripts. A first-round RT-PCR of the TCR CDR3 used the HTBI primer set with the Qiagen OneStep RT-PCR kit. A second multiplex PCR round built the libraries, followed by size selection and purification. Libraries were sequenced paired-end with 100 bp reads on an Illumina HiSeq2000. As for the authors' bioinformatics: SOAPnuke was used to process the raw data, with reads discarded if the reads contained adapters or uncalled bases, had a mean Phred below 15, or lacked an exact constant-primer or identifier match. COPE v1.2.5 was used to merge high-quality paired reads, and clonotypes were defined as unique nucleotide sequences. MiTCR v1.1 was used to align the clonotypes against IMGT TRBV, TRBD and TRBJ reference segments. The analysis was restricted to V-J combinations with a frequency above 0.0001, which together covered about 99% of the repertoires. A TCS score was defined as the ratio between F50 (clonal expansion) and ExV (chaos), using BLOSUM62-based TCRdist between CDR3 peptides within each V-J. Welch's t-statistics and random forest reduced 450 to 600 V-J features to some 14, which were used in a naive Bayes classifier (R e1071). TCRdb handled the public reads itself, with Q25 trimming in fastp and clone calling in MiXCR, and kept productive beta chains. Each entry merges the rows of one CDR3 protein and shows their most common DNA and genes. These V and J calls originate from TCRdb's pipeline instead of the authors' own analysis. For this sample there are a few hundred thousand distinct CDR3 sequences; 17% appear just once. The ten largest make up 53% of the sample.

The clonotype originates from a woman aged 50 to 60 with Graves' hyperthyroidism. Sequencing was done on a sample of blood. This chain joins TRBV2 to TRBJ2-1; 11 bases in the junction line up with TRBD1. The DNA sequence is TGTGCCAGTACGGGGACAGGGGGCAATGAGCAGTTCTTC. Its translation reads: CASTGTGGNEQFF.